The source of this T cell receptor (beta chain) is a study of cytomegalovirus exposure and HLA in healthy donors (dated by TCRdb to the late 2010s). About the investigation overall: In an earlier analysis of 450 to 750 of the donors, about 260 Gb of sequence data and approximately 100 million unique TCR beta sequences from about 190 million T cells were reported. The study aimed to test whether signatures of past pathogen exposure could be identified by cataloging public T cell receptors. An earlier analysis of about 620 of the donors applied high-throughput TCR beta sequencing to assess whether each TCR beta V gene segment acted as functional or pseudogenic. Using immunosequencing, the study profiled T cell repertoires from 550 to 750 subjects and related those repertoires to cytomegalovirus serostatus. In a later analysis, previously published TCR beta repertoires from 550 to 700 donors were re-analyzed and high-resolution HLA genotyping was added so that TCR occurrence patterns could be studied. The genetic ancestry cluster associated with self-reported Caucasian donors included around four fifths of the roughly 410 genotyped donors. Both class I and class II loci were covered by HLA typing, at four-digit resolution. The number of donors typed differed by locus, with about 629-630 for A, B, C, DRB1 and DQB1, more than 500 for DQA1, 600 to 610 for DPA1, and over 400 for DPB1. In a later genetic analysis, genome-wide SNP genotypes for about 55% of the roughly 670 donors were used, and that subset was treated as a discovery cohort. To predict cytomegalovirus infection status, the study combined high-throughput TCR immunosequencing, statistical association of individual TCRs with disease status, and machine learning. Rather than using new phenotypic data, the later analysis identified candidate immune exposures from TCR beta sequences and from how often those sequences occurred across donors. Among roughly 400 genotyped donors of the cohort, an average of approximately 240,000 unique TCR beta nucleotide sequences was sequenced per donor, of which about 19% were non-productive. An early release covering 550 to 650 HLA-typed donors comprised 250 to 350 gigabases of sequencing data and approximately 85 million unique TCR sequences. Donor age, sex, ethnicity and CMV serostatus were collected together with the repertoire data. In addition to the first cohort of around 670 subjects, a separate validation cohort of about 120 different subjects was used. A handful of DR-DQ haplotypes were handled as single units for association and clustering because linkage in the cohort was strong. Every repertoire in the discovery cohort had been generated on one and the same sequencing platform. Overall results and qualifications from the work: The sequencing pipeline was judged likely to have produced a cluster of highly shared sequence variants as a technical artifact. In the study, around 150 TCR beta chains were listed as associated with cytomegalovirus. Sequencing depth was assumed to be roughly uniform across donors in the presence/absence analyses, though that assumption may not hold. Some IMGT-functional V segments, including TRBV6-2 and TRBV6-3, could not be distinguished by the 87-base-pair reads and were therefore excluded. Three of the identified cytomegalovirus-associated TCR beta chains were confirmed in vitro to be specific for cytomegalovirus antigens. Because HLA typing was unavailable for some donors at each locus, only the typed subset was used in association tests. A later genetic analysis associated a missense DCLRE1C variant with V-gene and J-gene trimming of TCR beta chains, and an independent cohort replicated the association. Because counts were too low, some 17 rarely observed V segments, including chromosome 9 orphons, were excluded from the earlier analysis of 587 of the donors. Most TCR sequences were observed very rarely across donors, whereas some public TCRs were present in many individuals. Several of the top co-occurrence clusters appeared to be linked to parvovirus B19, influenza, CMV and Epstein-Barr virus, according to a later analysis. In a later analysis, most CMV-associated TCR beta chains were found to appear HLA-restricted, with HLA associations seemingly driven largely by CMV exposure. The only immune exposure information available for the cohort was CMV serostatus. In an earlier analysis of fewer than 700 of the donors, most TCR beta V segments appeared in productive rearrangements about 87% or about 30% of the time, broadly matching IMGT annotations. A further reported finding was that TCR beta sequences accurately predicted the HLA-A and HLA-B alleles for most subjects in the first cohort. In a later analysis, HLA-associated TCR beta chains were found to be more clonally expanded and to have lower generation probabilities than equally common non-associated chains. In a later analysis, the rate of TCR association differed among HLA loci, with DRB1 alleles having the most associated TCRs and HLA-C alleles having the fewest. A later genetic analysis reported fewer N-insertions in productive TCRs among donors in an Asian-associated ancestry cluster than the roughly 620-donor mean. According to the authors, the approach could potentially be generalized to other disease states and immunological phenotypes. The cohort was sequenced for TCR beta chains only, and without alpha or paired-chain data the features that could be detected were limited. A later analysis associated about 16,000 TCR beta sequences with specific HLA alleles at a false discovery rate of 0.05. Linkage disequilibrium might explain the correlated functional status among segregating V segments, but an unknown experimental factor could not be ruled out. When HLA alleles, especially DR and DQ, strongly co-occurred, attributing TCR associations to individual alleles was difficult. Cytomegalovirus status was reported to be diagnosed by the classifier with high specificity and sensitivity in both the original and validation cohorts.

In total, just over 650 healthy bone marrow donors made up the cohort. Cohort members were all nominally healthy when sampled, although unrecorded immune exposures were likely present. The donor was CMV seronegative and was included in the group of about 350 seronegative cohort members. Each donor provided a peripheral blood sample, and peripheral blood mononuclear cells were used for TCR beta sequencing. Genomic DNA extraction from the blood cell samples was performed with the Qiagen DNeasy Blood Extraction Kit. The library was generated by the immunoSEQ multiplex PCR assay. For the multiplex PCR, a mixture combining 60 forward primers for TCR Vbeta segments and 13 reverse primers for TCR Jbeta segments was used. The CDR3 region of rearranged TCR beta genes was amplified from genomic DNA by a multiplex PCR assay. On the Illumina HiSeq System, the amplified TCR beta libraries were sequenced as 87-base-pair reads. Per the original workflow: A later analysis counted 65 million to 90 million unique TCR beta chains across the 666 repertoires, and some 11 million of these chains were shared by at least two donors. A nearest-neighbor algorithm error-corrected the raw reads and collapsed the reads into unique sequences, merging closely related sequences to remove PCR and sequencing errors. Alignment of CDR3 sequences to IMGT reference sequences was used to assign V, D and J gene segments. For a sequence to be retained, a match of at least six nucleotides was required to both a V gene segment and a J gene segment. A rearrangement counted as productive if the CDR3 had no stop codons and remained in frame with V and J, and every other rearrangement counted as non-productive. CDR3 was defined by IMGT convention, running from the second conserved V-encoded cysteine to the conserved J-encoded phenylalanine. The earlier analysis of a few hundred of the donors excluded sequences that lacked an unambiguous match to a single V gene segment. An earlier analysis of 587 of the donors classified V segments as functional when productive rearrangements were above 56.7% and as segregating when the standard deviation between donors was above 5%. A statistical classification framework was built for diagnosing cytomegalovirus status from the catalog of TCR beta chain sequences. A later analysis assigned V and J genes by comparing TCR nucleotide sequences with IMGT/GENE-DB human TR gene sequences. Using the TCRdist pipeline, a later analysis assigned CDR3 sequences along with most-parsimonious VDJ recombination scenarios. In a later analysis, each TCR beta chain was defined by its CDR3 amino acid sequence together with its V-gene family, and reads without a unique V-gene family were excluded. A later analysis removed several hundred highly shared, low-generation-probability nucleotide sequences to deal with suspected cross-contamination and a sequencing artifact. In a later analysis, a clonal expansion index was calculated for each public chain from normalized within-repertoire ranks of inferred template counts. Generation probabilities in a later analysis came from a VDJ recombination model fitted to out-of-frame rearrangements, and those results were checked against IGoR. Hypergeometric tests were used in a later analysis to score TCR-TCR, TCR-HLA and TCR-CMV co-occurrence, with a repertoire-size bias correction applied to the TCR pairs. To estimate false discovery rates, a later analysis permuted the HLA or CMV assignments 20 times. In a later analysis, co-occurring TCRs were grouped with DBSCAN, and TCRdist sequence similarity was added when clustering was performed within HLA-allele-positive subsets. For co-occurrence clustering, repertoires with fewer than 30,000 or more than 120,000 public chains were excluded, along with five repertoires with anomalous nucleotide sharing. Entries here come from immuneACCESS through TCRdb and include only in-frame sequences with V and J called. Some clones fail to appear in such tables; in the studies checked, an unresolved V gene covers under half of the shortfall, and the cause of the remainder is unknown. V, J and clone size are those of that table, while D and trimming were read from the DNA. The sample has 130,000 to 150,000 clones on record, around 81% of them singletons. The ten largest clonotypes hold less than 3.5% of the sample.

A note on this clone: The antigen this receptor binds is unknown. Base-call qualities are not available, and no considerably larger clone is one nucleotide away.

From cysteine to phenylalanine, the CDR3 is 15 amino acids long. This entry keeps only the CDR3 DNA: 45 bases, framed from base 1. A distance of 9 bases separates the germline ends of V and J, which lose 3 bases and 0 bases respectively. The germline V gene encodes CDR1 GTSNPN and CDR2 SVGIG (reference sequence). This TCR was recovered from a male donor in good health and CMV-seronegative. Sequencing input: PBMCs. In this chain, TRBV30 is recombined with TRBJ2-6; TRBD2 is a weak D gene call, 6 bases matching. The CDR3 corresponds to CAWRKEGSGANVLTF. The DNA is TGTGCCTGGAGAAAGGAGGGCTCTGGGGCCAACGTCCTGACTTTC.